The 29 T cell receptor beta chains reported below all come from one sample, sequenced in a study of blood T cell repertoires in COVID-19 (TCRdb year 2020). To prepare the library, the immunoSEQ multiplex PCR assay was applied. TCRdb retrieved this table from immuneACCESS and kept in-frame rearrangements only. Not all clones are present; in checked studies, unresolved V genes account for under half, and no reason is known for the remainder. The sample yields approximately 160,000 clones; around 84% were counted once. The ten largest account for roughly 8% of the sample. The sample was PBMCs or T cells enriched from blood (not recorded which). The receptors were gathered from a woman in her forties or fifties who had recovered from COVID-19.

This chain links TRBV12-3 or TRBV12-4 with TRBJ1-4; a possible D gene is TRBD1 (5 bases). V lost 7 bases and J 11 bases, leaving 11 bases between the germline ends. CDR3 length: 11 residues. The CDR3 bases are TGTGCCAGCACTTTGGGGCAGAAACTGTTTTTT. The encoded protein is CASTLGQKLFF.

V usage is TRBV11-2 and J usage is TRBJ2-7; D possibly corresponds to TRBD2 (6 bases). The CDR3 is 14 amino acids. Trimming took off 3 bases at V and 7 bases at J, with 16 bases between the two ends. The germline V gene encodes CDR1 SGHAT and CDR2 FQNNGV. For the CDR3, the DNA is TGTGCCAGCAGCTTCGGAGGGACTCGGGGGGAGCAGTACTTC. Translation gives CASSFGGTRGEQYF.

This clone was seen a single time. The chain uses TRBV18 and TRBJ2-7; D is possibly TRBD1 (5 bases). Looked up from germline, CDR1 is KGHSH and CDR2 is LQKENI. The CDR3 is 14 amino acids. V was cut by 3 bases and J by 0 bases, with 9 bases left in between. The CDR3 region has the DNA TGTGCCAGCTCACCGGGCCAGGGCTCCTACGAGCAGTACTTC. Amino acid sequence: CASSPGQGSYEQYF.

The V and J genes are TRBV2 and TRBJ2-7, with TRBD1 as a possible D gene (6 bases). The ends were cut back, 6 bases at V and 8 bases at J, with 20 bases in the middle. From germline, CDR1 is SNHLY and CDR2 FYNNEI. The CDR3 has 14 amino acids. The CDR3 DNA is TGTGCCAGCAGCGACACAGGGCCGCCTACGAAGCAGTACTTC. Its translation is CASSDTGPPTKQYF.

The V call is TRBV9, the J call TRBJ2-1; 8 nucleotides line up with TRBD2. Germline loops: CDR1 SGDLS, CDR2 YYNGEE. The CDR3 sequence is 15 residues long. J gave up 0 bases and V 4 bases, and 3 bases lay outside the gene matches. The CDR3 bases are TGTGCCAGCAGCAGTAGCGGGGTCTCCTACAATGAGCAGTTCTTC. As protein: CASSSSGVSYNEQFF.

In nucleotides, the CDR3 is TGTGCCAGCAGCCAAGGGGGGCGTACACCGCACTATGGCTACACCTTC. Its translation is CASSQGGRTPHYGYTF. The V call is TRBV3-1 (or the pseudogene TRBV3-2), the J call TRBJ1-2; D perhaps matches TRBD1 (6 bases). The CDR3 contains 16 residues. Germline values: CDR1 LGHDT, CDR2 YNNKEL (reference sequence). Trimming shortened V by 1 base and J by 3 bases, and 15 bases separated the two germline ends.

The rearrangement links TRBV6-2 or TRBV6-3 to TRBJ1-2; D call uncertain. Per the germline V gene, CDR1 is MNHEY and CDR2 is SVGEGT. The length of the CDR3 is 14 residues. V shed 0 bases and J shed 1 base, with 6 bases lying between them. Written as DNA, the CDR3 is TGTGCCAGCAGTTACTCGAATAGTAACTATGGCTACACCTTC. This translates into CASSYSNSNYGYTF.

The V call is TRBV6-5, the J call TRBJ2-3; D is unclear. Germline CDR1 is MNHEY and CDR2 is SVGAGI. There are 13 residues in the CDR3. V was trimmed by 6 bases and J by 2 bases, leaving 9 bases between them. CDR3 in DNA: TGTGCCAGCAGACTACCCCTCACAGATACGCAGTATTTT. Encoded protein: CASRLPLTDTQYF.

This clone showed up just a few times. CDR3 amino acids: CASSPTGTYGYTF. DNA of the CDR3: TGTGCCAGTAGTCCAACAGGGACCTATGGCTACACCTTC. The chain carries TRBV19 and TRBJ1-2; the D gene is possibly TRBD1 (6 bases). This CDR3 spans 13 amino acids. Trimming took off 5 bases at V and 4 bases at J, with 11 bases between the two ends. Germline CDR1 and CDR2: LNHDA and SQIVND (reference sequence).

This clone was detected a few times. CDR3 in amino acids: CASSYTLTSVVYEQYF. The DNA of the CDR3 is TGTGCCAGCAGTTACACCCTGACTAGCGTCGTCTACGAGCAGTACTTC. This chain uses TRBV6-6 with TRBJ2-7, with TRBD2 identical over 8 bases. CDR1 MNHNY and CDR2 SVGAGI come from the germline V gene (reference sequence). After removal of 2 bases from V and 3 bases from J, the junction contained 9 bases not matched to a gene. CDR3 length: 16 amino acids.

The DNA of the CDR3 is TGTGCCAGCAGCCCCTTCGGGGAGGTGGGAGAGACCCAGTACTTC. Translating gives CASSPFGEVGETQYF. This rearrangement joins TRBV7-2 to TRBJ2-5; TRBD2 is a possible D gene (6 bases). The CDR3 length is 15 residues. Trimming cost V 5 bases and J 4 bases, with 17 bases left between them. CDR1 is SGHTA and CDR2 is FQGNSA in the germline V gene.

V and J are TRBV6-6 and TRBJ1-2; TRBD1 aligns across 8 bases. Losses at the gene ends were 0 bases for V and 4 bases for J; bases not matched to a gene: 7. The germline CDR1 and CDR2 sequences are MNHNY and SVGAGI (reference sequence). There are 16 residues in the CDR3. DNA of the CDR3: TGTGCCAGCAGTTACTCGCCGGGACAGGACTTCTATGGCTACACCTTC. As protein: CASSYSPGQDFYGYTF.

The chain links TRBV19 to TRBJ2-2, with 10 positions matching TRBD2. After removal of 6 bases from V and 6 bases from J, the junction contained 4 bases not matched to a gene. In germline, CDR1 is LNHDA, CDR2 SQIVND (reference sequence). This CDR3 spans 14 amino acids. CDR3 in amino acids: CASRAGGFPGELFF. Written as DNA, the CDR3 is TGTGCCAGTAGAGCGGGAGGGTTTCCCGGGGAGCTGTTTTTT. The full variable domain, completed using reference TRBV19 and TRBJ2-2, is DGGITQSPKYLFRKEGQNVTLSCEQNLNHDAMYWYRQDPGQGLRLIYYSQIVNDFQKGDIAEGYSVSREKKESFPLTVTSAQKNPTAFYLCASRAGGFPGELFFGEGSRLTVL.

This clone was observed a single time. The rearrangement uses TRBV9 and TRBJ2-1; 9 bases agree with TRBD2. V trimming: 3 bases; J trimming: 9 bases; junction bases outside the gene matches: 7. Germline loops: CDR1 SGDLS, CDR2 YYNGEE. The CDR3 consists of 14 residues. The CDR3 bases are TGTGCCAGCAGCGGGGTAGCGGGAGCCACTGAGCAGTTCTTC. Protein: CASSGVAGATEQFF.

This clone was seen a handful of times. The chain is built from TRBV12-3 or TRBV12-4 and TRBJ1-3; TRBD1 aligns across 7 bases. The length of the CDR3 is 13 residues. The trim removed 6 bases at V and 2 bases at J, leaving 1 base unmatched. CDR3 in amino acids: CASRGTAGNTIYF. The CDR3 coding sequence is TGTGCCAGCAGGGGGACAGCTGGAAACACCATATATTTT.

The V gene is TRBV9, the J gene TRBJ2-1; 9 bases match TRBD2. Germline V gives CDR1 SGDLS, CDR2 YYNGEE. The trim removed 0 bases at V and 6 bases at J, leaving 13 bases unmatched. CDR3 length: 18 amino acids. CDR3 protein: CASSVALQGSGSFNEQFF. DNA for the CDR3: TGTGCCAGCAGCGTAGCCCTCCAAGGTAGCGGGAGCTTCAATGAGCAGTTCTTC. Full variable domain (missing parts from reference TRBV9 and TRBJ2-1): DSGVTQTPKHLITATGQRVTLRCSPRSGDLSVYWYQQSLDQGLQFLIQYYNGEERAKGNILERFSAQQFPDLHSELNLSSLELGDSALYFCASSVALQGSGSFNEQFFGPGTRLTVL.

The chain recombines TRBV7-9 with TRBJ2-1; 7 bases map to TRBD2. Germline V CDR1 and CDR2: SEHNR, FQNEAQ (reference sequence). The trim removed 6 bases at V and 4 bases at J, leaving 9 bases unmatched. CDR3 length: 15 residues. CDR3 sequence reads: CASRSLAAQYNEQFF. For the CDR3, the DNA is TGTGCCAGCAGAAGCCTAGCGGCACAATACAATGAGCAGTTCTTC.

CDR3 DNA sequence: TGTGCCAGTAGTACAGAGGGACAGGGAGGCAATCAGCCCCAGCATTTT. It yields the protein CASSTEGQGGNQPQHF. J is TRBJ1-5 and V is TRBV19, with 9 bases fitting TRBD1. V was pared by 4 bases and J by 2 bases, with 6 bases of the junction left unmatched. Germline-derived CDR1 and CDR2 are LNHDA and SQIVND (reference sequence). The CDR3 spans 16 residues.

This chain links TRBV7-2 with TRBJ1-5; D is unclear. Germline V gene sequence: CDR1 SGHTA, CDR2 FQGNSA. This CDR3 region has 14 residues. The V gene lost 5 bases and the J gene lost 7 bases, with 15 bases spanning the gap. The DNA of the CDR3 is TGTGCCAGCAGCACCCGGGAGCTCTCCCAGCCCCAGCATTTT. Residues: CASSTRELSQPQHF.

V usage is TRBV9 and J usage is TRBJ1-3; the D gene is possibly TRBD1 (6 bases). This CDR3 has 18 residues. V shed 2 bases and J shed 4 bases, with 22 bases lying between them. CDR1 SGDLS and CDR2 YYNGEE come from the germline V gene. CDR3 bases: TGTGCCAGCAGCGTGGGGGACATAGCCGGAACGGGAGGAAACACCATATATTTT. It codes for CASSVGDIAGTGGNTIYF.

The chain combines TRBV7-8 with TRBJ1-2, with D maybe TRBD1 (5 bases). Per germline, CDR1 SGHVS and CDR2 FQNEAQ. The CDR3 loop spans 12 amino acids. Trimming took 5 bases from V and 6 from J, leaving 10 bases between them. The chain's CDR3 is CASSRGGNGYTF. The CDR3 DNA reads as TGTGCCAGCAGCCGGGGGGGGAATGGCTACACCTTC.

This clone appeared a few times. J is TRBJ1-2 and V is TRBV6-5; D may be TRBD1 (5 bases). V dropped 3 bases and J dropped 7 bases, with 12 bases sitting between them. The germline gives CDR1 MNHEY, CDR2 SVGAGI. The CDR3 spans 13 residues. In DNA, the CDR3 is TGTGCCAGCAGTTATCTTAGGGGCGGTGGCTACACCTTC. Encoded protein: CASSYLRGGGYTF.

The rearrangement joins TRBV12-5 to TRBJ1-2, with 12 bases identical to TRBD1. J was trimmed by 8 bases and V by 2 bases; bases with no gene match: 9. The length of the CDR3 is 16 residues. Germline V gene data show CDR1 as LGHNT and CDR2 as FRNRAP. CDR3 sequence: CASGLSLGQGAMGYTF. The CDR3 DNA reads as TGTGCTAGTGGTTTGTCATTGGGACAGGGGGCCATGGGCTACACCTTC.

The chain couples TRBV7-2 to TRBJ2-1, with TRBD2 matching over 10 bases. Germline CDR1 is SGHTA and CDR2 is FQGNSA. V was pared by 1 base and J by 7 bases, with 4 bases of the junction left unmatched. CDR3 length: 15 amino acids. In DNA, the CDR3 is TGTGCCAGCAGCTTAGGAGCGGGAGGGGAAAATGAGCAGTTCTTC. Encoded protein: CASSLGAGGENEQFF. Full variable domain (remainder filled in from reference TRBV7-2 and TRBJ2-1): GAGVSQSPSNKVTEKGKDVELRCDPISGHTALYWYRQSLGQGLEFLIYFQGNSAPDKSGLPSDRFSAERTGGSVSTLTIQRTQQEDSAVYLCASSLGAGGENEQFFGPGTRLTVL.

The chain links TRBV9 to TRBJ1-2; TRBD1 agrees at 7 bases. There are 15 residues in the CDR3. V lost 0 bases and J lost 4; bases outside the gene matches: 6. Germline lookup yields CDR1 SGDLS and CDR2 YYNGEE. Here the CDR3 reads CASSVAPGTVYGYTF. For the CDR3, the DNA is TGTGCCAGCAGCGTAGCTCCGGGGACAGTCTATGGCTACACCTTC.

The chain employs TRBV7-2 and TRBJ2-1; 12 nucleotides align to TRBD2. Per germline, CDR1 SGHTA and CDR2 FQGNSA. After removal of 5 bases from V and 9 bases from J, the junction contained 8 bases not matched to a gene. This CDR3 has 15 residues. The CDR3 is CASSPGLAGSVEQFF. The CDR3 DNA is TGTGCCAGCAGCCCAGGACTAGCGGGATCGGTTGAGCAGTTCTTC.

CDR3 protein: CASSSASGRGNEQFF. CDR3 bases: TGTGCCAGCAGTTCGGCTAGCGGGAGGGGAAATGAGCAGTTCTTC. The chain links TRBV28 to TRBJ2-1; 12 positions match TRBD2. This CDR3 spans 15 amino acids. J gave up 7 bases and V 4 bases, and 5 bases lay outside the gene matches. The V gene's germline CDR1 is MDHEN and CDR2 SYDVKM.

The chain is built from TRBV6-1 and TRBJ1-1; no clear D. The germline V and J ends were trimmed by 3 bases and 0 bases, with 11 bases remaining between them. CDR1 MNHNS and CDR2 SASEGT come from the germline V gene. The length of the CDR3 is 15 residues. CDR3 DNA sequence: TGTGCCAGCAGTGATCGGAGGGTATTGAACACTGAAGCTTTCTTT. Its protein is CASSDRRVLNTEAFF.

The chain couples TRBV28 to TRBJ2-2; 7 bases fit TRBD1. Germline V gives CDR1 MDHEN, CDR2 SYDVKM. J lost 4 bases, V lost 4 bases, and 3 bases had no gene match. The length of the CDR3 is 14 residues. CDR3 coding DNA: TGTGCCAGCAGTTACAGGGGACGCACCGGGGAGCTGTTTTTT. This gives the protein CASSYRGRTGELFF.